These 10 T cell receptor beta chains originate from one sample sequenced in a study of graft-versus-host responses after intestinal transplantation. Produced via immunoSEQ multiplex PCR; TCRdb's table is partial and in-frame only. The sample shows 55,000 to 70,000 clones, 91% of them seen only once. Source: PBMCs, taken around 120 days after intestinal transplantation. The receptors originated from a human patient who received an intestinal transplant, so some T cells may come from the graft donor.

The J gene is TRBJ1-2, the V gene TRBV11-2; the D is unclear. CDR1 SGHAT and CDR2 FQNNGV come from the germline V gene. This CDR3 contains 13 residues. V was cut by 1 base and J by 7 bases, with 10 bases left in between. The CDR3 nucleotides read TGTGCCAGCAGCTTAGCCCTGACAAGTGGCTACACCTTC. It specifies CASSLALTSGYTF.

The chain combines TRBV28 with TRBJ1-3, with D possibly TRBD1 on 5 matching bases. Germline assignment: CDR1 MDHEN and CDR2 SYDVKM. The CDR3 runs to 13 residues. V lost 8 bases and J 10 bases, leaving 18 bases between the germline ends. The CDR3 sequence is CASLDGDGRTIYF. The CDR3 DNA reads TGTGCCAGCCTTGACGGGGACGGCCGTACCATATATTTT. Using reference TRBV28 and TRBJ1-3 for the parts outside the CDR3, the full variable domain is DVKVTQSSRYLVKRTGEKVFLECVQDMDHENMFWYRQDPGLGLRLIYFSYDVKMKEKGDIPEGYSVSREKKERFSLILESASTNQTSMYLCASLDGDGRTIYFGEGSWLTVV.

The chain carries TRBV19 and TRBJ1-4; D perhaps matches TRBD1 (5 bases). Trimming shortened V by 11 bases and J by 8 bases, and 12 bases separated the two germline ends. This CDR3 region has 11 residues. Germline CDR1 reads LNHDA; CDR2 reads SQIVND (reference sequence). The CDR3 sequence: CARRGEEKLFF. The DNA of the CDR3 is TGTGCCCGGAGAGGGGAAGAAAAACTGTTTTTT.

This clone was detected once. The chain employs TRBV27 and TRBJ2-7, with 10 bases aligning to TRBD2. Germline CDR1 is MNHEY and CDR2 is SMNVEV (reference sequence). With 2 bases clipped from V and 4 bases from J, the junction kept 2 bases outside the gene matches. The CDR3 consists of 14 residues. The DNA of the CDR3 is TGTGCCAGCAGTTTACGACTAGCGGGTTACGAGCAGTACTTC. It specifies CASSLRLAGYEQYF.

This sequence joins TRBV6-1 and TRBJ2-5, with 8 positions matching TRBD2. The V and J ends lost 1 base and 5 bases, in that order; junction bases with no gene match: 12. The CDR3 has 17 amino acids. Per the germline V gene, CDR1 is MNHNS and CDR2 is SASEGT. For the CDR3, the DNA is TGTGCCAGCAGTGAAGGAGCCTTAGCGGGGTCCCGGGAGACCCAGTACTTC. It specifies CASSEGALAGSRETQYF.

This clone was observed a single time. Here the CDR3 DNA reads TGTGCCAGCAGCTTAAATGGACAGGGCATCCCTGATACGCAGTATTTT. As protein: CASSLNGQGIPDTQYF. The chain combines TRBV7-3 with TRBJ2-3; 8 bases fit TRBD1. CDR1 and CDR2 (germline): SGHTA, FQGTGA. The CDR3 covers 16 residues. Losses at the gene ends were 1 base for V and 6 bases for J; bases not matched to a gene: 9.

CDR3 loop: CASSATRRDTQYF. The CDR3 coding sequence is TGTGCCAGCAGTGCTACCCGAAGGGATACGCAGTATTTT. V and J are TRBV6-4 and TRBJ2-3; D unclear. V dropped 4 bases and J dropped 6 bases, with 11 bases sitting between them. Germline V lookup: CDR1 MRHNA, CDR2 SNTAGT. This CDR3 is 13 amino acids long.

The CDR3 is CASSFRAGYGYGYTF. The CDR3 DNA follows: TGTGCCAGCAGCTTCCGCGCAGGGTACGGCTATGGCTACACCTTC. The chain links TRBV5-4 to TRBJ1-2; a possible D gene is TRBD1 (5 bases). The CDR3 is 15 residues long. Trimming pared 2 bases from V and 4 bases from J, leaving 15 bases between. The V gene's germline CDR1 is SGHNT and CDR2 YYREEE (reference sequence).

The CDR3 DNA sequence: TGTGCCAGCAGCTTGTGGTCCCCGGGGGGGCGGAACACCGGGGAGCTGTTTTTT. It encodes CASSLWSPGGRNTGELFF. The gene calls are TRBV11-2 and TRBJ2-2; TRBD2 matches 8 bases. The V gene's germline CDR1 is SGHAT and CDR2 FQNNGV. V was clipped by 3 bases and J by 1 base; unmatched bases: 10. CDR3 size: 18 residues.

This chain links TRBV7-3 with TRBJ2-1; 10 bases are a match to TRBD2. The CDR3 is made up of 18 amino acids. The germline CDR1 and CDR2 sequences are SGHTA and FQGTGA. Trimming took 4 bases from V and 1 from J; bases not matched to a gene: 10. CDR3 loop: CASSSLSLAGESYNEQFF. The CDR3 DNA follows: TGTGCCAGCAGCTCCCTTTCTCTAGCGGGAGAGTCCTACAATGAGCAGTTCTTC.